Below, 29 T cell receptor beta chains from the same sample are listed, as sequenced in a study of Ad26.COV2.S vaccination and SARS-CoV-2 variants. Profiling relied on immunoSEQ multiplex PCR, and the TCRdb table lists in-frame clones only, not all of them. The profile shows 200,000 to 250,000 clones, around 87% of them singletons. Treatment in this sample: approximately 18 received Ad26.COV2.S at low or high dose, single or two shots; several received placebo; per-sample allocation not given. At day 63 after the first vaccine or placebo injection, samples were drawn. Sequenced here: peripheral blood, sampled in a trial of Ad26.COV2.S vaccine versus placebo. The source is a person aged 18-65 years who received the Ad26.COV2.S COVID-19 vaccine or a placebo.

This sequence joins TRBV5-4 and TRBJ1-2; a possible D gene is TRBD1 (6 bases). The CDR3 is 15 residues long. Germline V CDR1 and CDR2: SGHNT, YYREEE (reference sequence). Trimming took 6 bases from V and 3 from J, leaving 18 bases between them. CDR3 sequence reads: CASTPEGQFYYGYTF. CDR3 bases: TGTGCCAGCACTCCAGAAGGACAGTTTTACTATGGCTACACCTTC.

The rearrangement uses TRBV5-1 and TRBJ2-5, with D tentatively TRBD2 (5 bases). Per the germline V gene, CDR1 is SGHRS and CDR2 is YFSETQ. This CDR3 region has 15 residues. Trimming removed 0 bases at V and 0 bases at J, with 9 bases between. The CDR3 region has the DNA TGCGCCAGCAGCTTGGGGTCCGGGAACCAAGAGACCCAGTACTTC. It translates to CASSLGSGNQETQYF. The full variable domain, with the rest looked up from reference TRBV5-1 and TRBJ2-5, is KAGVTQTPRYLIKTRGQQVTLSCSPISGHRSVSWYQQTPGQGLQFLFEYFSETQRNKGNFPGRFSGRQFSNSRSEMNVSTLELGDSALYLCASSLGSGNQETQYFGPGTRLLVL.

The rearrangement joins TRBV30 to TRBJ1-2, with TRBD1 matching 8 bases. This CDR3 comprises 14 residues. Losses at the gene ends were 3 bases for V and 2 bases for J; bases not matched to a gene: 5. The V gene's germline CDR1 is GTSNPN and CDR2 SVGIG (reference sequence). The CDR3: CAWSHRGGNYGYTF. CDR3 DNA: TGTGCCTGGAGCCACAGGGGGGGGAACTATGGCTACACCTTC.

The chain has TRBV6-1 and TRBJ1-4, with D possibly being TRBD1 (5 bases). Trimming stripped 3 bases from V and 8 bases from J, with 10 bases between. This CDR3 is 13 amino acids long. Germline-derived CDR1 and CDR2 are MNHNS and SASEGT. The CDR3 is CASSDQGGEKLFF. The CDR3 DNA reads as TGTGCCAGCAGTGACCAGGGTGGAGAAAAACTGTTTTTT.

The chain joins TRBV4-3 to TRBJ2-3; tentative D call: TRBD2 (8 bases). The V and J ends lost 0 bases and 6 bases respectively, with 22 bases between them. The CDR3 is made up of 18 amino acids. The germline V gene encodes CDR1 LGHNA and CDR2 YSLEER. The chain's CDR3 is CASSQDPRGAGGPDTQYF. The CDR3 nucleotides read TGCGCCAGCAGCCAAGACCCCAGGGGGGCGGGGGGTCCCGATACGCAGTATTTT.

About this clone: The same CDR3 can be traced to other DNA sequences in this sample. V gene TRBV6-5 combines with J gene TRBJ1-6; no clear D gene. Germline CDR1 and CDR2: MNHEY and SVGAGI. Deletions cut 0 bases from V and 7 bases from J, with 7 bases between. The CDR3 contains 14 residues. In DNA, the CDR3 is TGTGCCAGCAGTTACTCAGCTGGGAATTCACCCCTCCACTTT. Translating gives CASSYSAGNSPLHF.

The V gene is TRBV5-6, the J gene TRBJ1-3, with TRBD1 identical over 8 bases. J was trimmed by 0 bases and V by 4 bases; bases with no gene match: 12. Germline CDR1 is SGHDT and CDR2 is YYEEEE. The CDR3 has 18 residues. CDR3: CASSPTGQGLFSGNTIYF. CDR3 sequence (DNA): TGTGCCAGCAGCCCCACTGGACAGGGTCTTTTCTCTGGAAACACCATATATTTT.

The chain recombines TRBV9 with TRBJ2-4; 14 bases map to TRBD2. Unmatched junction bases numbered 8, after V lost 4 bases and J lost 8 bases. CDR3 size: 16 residues. The germline CDR1 and CDR2 sequences are SGDLS and YYNGEE. The CDR3 bases are TGTGCCAGCAGCACGGGACTAGCGGGGGCTGGTGACATTCAGTACTTC. Its protein product is CASSTGLAGAGDIQYF.

In its sample, this clone was seen once. This chain uses TRBV7-9 with TRBJ2-7; D perhaps matches TRBD2 (5 bases). CDR3 size: 14 residues. Germline V gene sequence: CDR1 SEHNR, CDR2 FQNEAQ (reference sequence). V lost 5 bases to trimming and J lost 3 bases, with 14 bases between them. Written as DNA, the CDR3 is TGTGCCAGCAGCCAAAGCGGCAGCGTCTACGAGCAGTACTTC. Amino acid sequence: CASSQSGSVYEQYF.

The chain links TRBV12-3 or TRBV12-4 to TRBJ2-5; possibly TRBD1 for D (5 bases). Between the trimmed V and J ends, which lost 5 bases and 1 base, there was a span of 8 bases. The CDR3 runs to 13 residues. The CDR3 region is CASSNRPQETQYF. CDR3 bases: TGTGCCAGCAGTAACAGGCCCCAAGAGACCCAGTACTTC.

This chain uses TRBV7-2 with TRBJ2-1; D gene ambiguous. Trimming cost V 0 bases and J 1 base, with 7 bases left between them. This CDR3 region has 15 residues. CDR1 and CDR2 from the germline V gene are SGHTA and FQGNSA. This chain's CDR3 is CASSLAYSSYNEQFF. CDR3 coding DNA: TGTGCCAGCAGCTTAGCGTACAGTTCCTACAATGAGCAGTTCTTC.

This clone was seen just once. The chain uses TRBV11-3 and TRBJ2-1, with D unclear. V lost 2 bases to trimming and J lost 0 bases, with 11 bases between them. CDR3 length: 16 residues. Germline V CDR1 and CDR2: SGHNT, YENEEA. The CDR3 region is CASSLSSHSSYNEQFF. In nucleotides, the CDR3 is TGTGCCAGCAGCTTATCTTCCCACAGCTCCTACAATGAGCAGTTCTTC.

The CDR3 sequence is CASSQEGFAANTGELFF. CDR3 in DNA: TGCGCCAGCAGCCAAGAGGGGTTTGCGGCCAACACCGGGGAGCTGTTTTTT. The chain combines TRBV4-1 with TRBJ2-2; D call uncertain. V lost 0 bases to trimming and J lost 2 bases, with 13 bases between them. Germline lookup yields CDR1 MGHRA and CDR2 YSYEKL. The CDR3 covers 17 residues.

This clone was seen more than once but under ten times. The chain has TRBV9 and TRBJ2-7, with D hard to call. V lost 0 bases and J 0 bases, leaving 4 bases between the germline ends. CDR1 SGDLS and CDR2 YYNGEE come from the germline V gene. The CDR3 length is 13 residues. The CDR3 DNA is TGTGCCAGCAGCGTAGGTAGCTCCTACGAGCAGTACTTC. It codes for CASSVGSSYEQYF.

V is TRBV4-1 and J is TRBJ1-4, with 10 bases lining up with TRBD1. Trimming took 1 base from V and 0 from J; bases not matched to a gene: 2. The CDR3 has 17 amino acids. In germline, CDR1 is MGHRA, CDR2 YSYEKL. The CDR3: CASSQGDRGATNEKLFF. In DNA, the CDR3 is TGCGCCAGCAGCCAAGGGGACAGGGGCGCAACTAATGAAAAACTGTTTTTT.

The chain carries TRBV4-3 and TRBJ2-3; D might be TRBD1 or TRBD2, each matching 6 bases. V dropped 0 bases and J dropped 6 bases, with 13 bases sitting between them. Germline V lookup: CDR1 LGHNA, CDR2 YSLEER. The CDR3 loop spans 15 amino acids. The CDR3 coding sequence is TGCGCCAGCAGCCAAGAGGTGGGGGGCCCGGATACGCAGTATTTT. It is translated as CASSQEVGGPDTQYF.

The chain links TRBV6-6 to TRBJ1-6; D is unresolved. The CDR3 extends over 13 amino acids. CDR1 and CDR2 (germline): MNHNY, SVGAGI (reference sequence). Trimming stripped 8 bases from V and 0 bases from J, with 5 bases between. CDR3 nucleotide sequence: TGTGCCAGCGGCAGCTCCTATAATTCACCCCTCCACTTT. This translates into CASGSSYNSPLHF.

The genes are TRBV6-1 and TRBJ2-5; 10 bases fit TRBD2. CDR3 size: 19 residues. Germline lookup yields CDR1 MNHNS and CDR2 SASEGT. With V trimmed by 1 base and J by 5 bases, 16 bases remained unmatched. As DNA, the CDR3 is TGTGCCAGCAGTGAAGACTTGCAACTAGCGGGGAAGTCGAGGGAGACCCAGTACTTC. It yields the protein CASSEDLQLAGKSRETQYF.

The chain combines TRBV18 with TRBJ2-7; D call uncertain. The CDR3 extends over 12 amino acids. Trimming cost V 3 bases and J 3 bases, with 6 bases left between them. Germline V CDR1 and CDR2: KGHSH, LQKENI. The CDR3 DNA reads as TGTGCCAGCTCACCTACGATCTACGAGCAGTACTTC. This sequence encodes CASSPTIYEQYF.

The rearrangement links TRBV9 to TRBJ2-1; TRBD1 matches 7 bases. Per the germline V gene, CDR1 is SGDLS and CDR2 is YYNGEE. The CDR3 is made up of 14 amino acids. V lost 3 bases and J lost 2; bases outside the gene matches: 2. The CDR3 region has the DNA TGTGCCAGCAGCGATGGGACAGCCTACAATGAGCAGTTCTTC. Amino acid sequence: CASSDGTAYNEQFF.

The chain is built from TRBV9 and TRBJ2-3; no definite D call. Germline V gene data show CDR1 as SGDLS and CDR2 as YYNGEE. Deletions cut 0 bases from V and 0 bases from J, with 11 bases between. The CDR3 loop spans 16 amino acids. The CDR3 here is CASSVGRVISTDTQYF. The CDR3 DNA follows: TGTGCCAGCAGCGTAGGGCGCGTAATTAGCACAGATACGCAGTATTTT.

J is TRBJ1-2 and V is TRBV7-9; perhaps TRBD1 as D (5 bases). Germline CDR1 SEHNR, CDR2 FQNEAQ (reference sequence). The V end lost 7 bases, the J end lost 6 bases, and 18 bases lay between the germline ends. This CDR3 has 14 amino acids. The CDR3 is CASTSLGTPNGYTF. For the CDR3, the DNA is TGTGCCAGCACCAGCCTAGGGACTCCCAATGGCTACACCTTC.

This chain joins TRBV28 and TRBJ2-7; the D call may be TRBD1 or TRBD2 (6 bases each). Germline values: CDR1 MDHEN, CDR2 SYDVKM. V was shortened by 6 bases and J by 2 bases, with 26 bases between the two germline ends. The CDR3 spans 18 residues. The CDR3 sequence: CASSLPRPGEDPTYEQYF. The CDR3 DNA sequence: TGTGCCAGCAGCCTACCCCGCCCAGGGGAGGACCCCACCTACGAGCAGTACTTC.

The genes are TRBV30 and TRBJ2-7; D is possibly TRBD2 (7 bases). This CDR3 is built from 14 residues. Germline CDR1 reads GTSNPN; CDR2 reads SVGIG (reference sequence). V was trimmed by 4 bases and J by 5 bases, leaving 18 bases between them. CDR3 nucleotides: TGTGCCTGGACCAGGGGAGGGACCGGTAACGAGCAGTACTTC. It encodes CAWTRGGTGNEQYF.

This chain connects TRBV25-1 to TRBJ2-1, with 11 positions matching TRBD2. V shed 5 bases, J shed 9 bases, and the junction held 9 bases outside the gene matches. The CDR3 sequence is 15 residues long. Germline V gene lookup returns CDR1 MGHDK and CDR2 SYGVNS. CDR3: CASSPPSGRMGEQFF. As DNA, the CDR3 is TGTGCCAGCAGTCCACCTAGCGGGAGGATGGGTGAGCAGTTCTTC.

The chain employs TRBV27 and TRBJ2-7; D might be TRBD2 (5 bases). This CDR3 spans 15 amino acids. Looked up from germline, CDR1 is MNHEY and CDR2 is SMNVEV (reference sequence). V shed 4 bases and J shed 11 bases, with 24 bases lying between them. CDR3 DNA: TGTGCCAGCAGTTCTCGGACTCCACGGCCGAGTTTGGAGTACTTC. This codes for CASSSRTPRPSLEYF.

This chain joins TRBV3-1 (or the pseudogene TRBV3-2) and TRBJ2-7; unclear D gene. This CDR3 has 13 amino acids. Germline V CDR1 and CDR2: LGHDT, YNNKEL (reference sequence). The V and J ends lost 2 bases and 0 bases respectively, with 5 bases between them. The CDR3 DNA reads as TGTGCCAGCAGCCAAAGTATCTCCTACGAGCAGTACTTC. Protein product: CASSQSISYEQYF.

The V gene is TRBV19, the J gene TRBJ2-7; 8 bases align to TRBD2. The CDR3 loop spans 14 amino acids. V was clipped by 5 bases and J by 5 bases; unmatched bases: 8. Germline V gives CDR1 LNHDA, CDR2 SQIVND (reference sequence). This CDR3 reads CASSLGTSDDEQYF. CDR3 coding DNA: TGTGCCAGTAGTCTCGGGACTAGTGACGACGAGCAGTACTTC. Full variable domain (rest looked up from reference TRBV19 and TRBJ2-7): DGGITQSPKYLFRKEGQNVTLSCEQNLNHDAMYWYRQDPGQGLRLIYYSQIVNDFQKGDIAEGYSVSREKKESFPLTVTSAQKNPTAFYLCASSLGTSDDEQYFGPGTRLTVT.

CDR3 bases: TGTGCCAGCAGTCTCGGCCGTAGGACTGAAGCTTTCTTT. Translating it yields CASSLGRRTEAFF. V gene TRBV6-5 combines with J gene TRBJ1-1; no clear D gene. This CDR3 spans 13 amino acids. V dropped 5 bases and J dropped 5 bases, with 12 bases sitting between them. Germline CDR1 reads MNHEY; CDR2 reads SVGAGI.